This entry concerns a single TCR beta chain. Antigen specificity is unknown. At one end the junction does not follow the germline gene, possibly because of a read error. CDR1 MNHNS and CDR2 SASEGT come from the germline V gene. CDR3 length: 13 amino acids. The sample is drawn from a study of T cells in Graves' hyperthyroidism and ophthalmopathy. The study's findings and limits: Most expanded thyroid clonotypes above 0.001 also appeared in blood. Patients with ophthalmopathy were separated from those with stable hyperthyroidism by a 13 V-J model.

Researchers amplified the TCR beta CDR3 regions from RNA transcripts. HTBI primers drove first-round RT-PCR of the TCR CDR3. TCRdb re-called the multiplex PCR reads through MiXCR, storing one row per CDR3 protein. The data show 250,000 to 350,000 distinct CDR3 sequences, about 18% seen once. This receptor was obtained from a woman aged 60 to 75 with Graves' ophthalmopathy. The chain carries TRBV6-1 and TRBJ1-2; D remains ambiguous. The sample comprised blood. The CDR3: CASSVGRNYGCTF. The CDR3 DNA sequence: TGTGCCAGCAGTGTCGGACGGAACTATGGCTGCACCTTC.